The 30 T cell receptor beta chains below were found in one sample sequenced in a study of post-analysis software for immune sequencing data (dated by TCRdb to the mid-2010s). The study at large found these results: A few TRBV segments, including TRBV5-6, TRBV5-1 and TRBV20-1, were significantly more frequent in patients than controls.

The antigens these receptors bind are not known. Library preparation employed PCR. Sequencing was carried out with an Illumina HiSeq 2500. Unique molecular identifiers were incorporated into TCR beta cDNA libraries to reduce PCR and sequencing biases. Through fastp at Q25 and MiXCR, TCRdb rebuilt clones from the public reads, retaining in-frame beta chains. CDR3 protein sequences are deduplicated, and each keeps its most common genes and DNA. The sample yields approximately 440,000 distinct CDR3 sequences; nearly 45% were counted once. Of the sample, 9% to 14% is held by the ten largest clones. The sequenced sample consisted of blood. Source of these receptors: a girl aged 5 to 17 with multiple sclerosis.

V gene TRBV5-1 combines with J gene TRBJ2-1; 9 nucleotides line up with TRBD2. Germline V lookup: CDR1 SGHRS, CDR2 YFSETQ. The CDR3 is made up of 15 amino acids. V lost 0 bases to trimming and J lost 8 bases; unmatched junction nucleotides: 6. CDR3 nucleotide sequence: TGCGCCAGCAGCTTGGATCGGGCGGGAGGGGATGAGCAGTTCTTC. Its protein product is CASSLDRAGGDEQFF.

This clonotype showed up just a few times. CDR3 residues: CASHLAGVGSYEQYF. In nucleotides, the CDR3 is TGTGCCAGCCATTTAGCGGGAGTGGGCTCCTACGAGCAGTACTTC. The rearrangement joins TRBV2 to TRBJ2-7; 9 bases fit TRBD2. With 8 bases clipped from V and 0 bases from J, the junction kept 8 bases outside the gene matches. Germline V CDR1 and CDR2: SNHLY, FYNNEI. The CDR3 is 15 residues long.

The rearrangement links TRBV28 to TRBJ2-4; 10 nucleotides agree with TRBD2. Germline V gene sequence: CDR1 MDHEN, CDR2 SYDVKM. The trim removed 5 bases at V and 13 bases at J, leaving 14 bases unmatched. CDR3 length: 15 amino acids. The CDR3 nucleotides read TGTGCCAGCAGTCCACCTAGCGGGAGCATGTGGGAGCAGTACTTC. It codes for CASSPPSGSMWEQYF.

The chain employs TRBV7-9 and TRBJ2-1; D perhaps matches TRBD1 (6 bases). Matching the DNA end better, TRBJ2-7 makes the J call doubtful. This CDR3 comprises 15 residues. Germline CDR1 SEHNR, CDR2 FQNEAQ (reference sequence). CDR3 nucleotides: TGTGCCAGCAGCTTAACGACAGGTTGGGGCAATGAGCAGTACTTC. Residues: CASSLTTGWGNEQYF.

This clonotype was observed a handful of times. This chain connects TRBV29-1 to TRBJ2-7; 8 nucleotides line up with TRBD1. J was trimmed by 4 bases and V by 6 bases; bases with no gene match: 11. Germline CDR1 SQVTM, CDR2 ANQGSEA. The CDR3 length is 14 residues. The CDR3 protein is CSVGTGGVGYEQYF. The CDR3 DNA reads as TGCAGCGTGGGGACAGGCGGTGTAGGATACGAGCAGTACTTC.

The V gene is TRBV6-5, the J gene TRBJ1-5, with D uncertain. V lost 6 bases and J 1 base, leaving 10 bases between the germline ends. The CDR3 length is 14 residues. Germline V CDR1 and CDR2: MNHEY, SVGAGI. The CDR3 sequence: CASRPTSSNQPQHF. CDR3 bases: TGTGCCAGCAGGCCGACTTCAAGCAATCAGCCCCAGCATTTT.

This chain joins TRBV12-3 or TRBV12-4 and TRBJ2-5; 10 nucleotides match TRBD2. This CDR3 spans 16 amino acids. V gave up 2 bases and J gave up 0 bases; unmatched junction bases: 3. Here the CDR3 DNA reads TGTGCCAGCAGTTTACGTAGCGGGAGGAACCAAGAGACCCAGTACTTC. It translates to CASSLRSGRNQETQYF.

This rearrangement joins TRBV29-1 to TRBJ2-7, with D possibly being TRBD1 or TRBD2 (5 bases each). Trimming took off 7 bases at V and 5 bases at J, with 15 bases between the two ends. In germline, CDR1 is SQVTM, CDR2 ANQGSEA. This CDR3 contains 12 residues. DNA for the CDR3: TGCAGCGCCCGAGGGGAGACCCACGAGCAGTACTTC. This gives the protein CSARGETHEQYF.

The chain combines TRBV29-1 with TRBJ2-5; perhaps TRBD2 as D (5 bases). This CDR3 spans 12 amino acids. Trimming took off 5 bases at V and 3 bases at J, with 10 bases between the two ends. CDR1 SQVTM and CDR2 ANQGSEA come from the germline V gene. The CDR3 loop reads CSVLVGEETQYF. DNA of the CDR3: TGCAGCGTTTTAGTCGGGGAAGAGACCCAGTACTTC.

The CDR3 coding sequence is TGTGCCAGCAGTTTAACCGCCGGGGGCCTTACCTACGAGCAGTACTTC. Translated: CASSLTAGGLTYEQYF. The genes are TRBV28 and TRBJ2-7, with D perhaps being TRBD1 or TRBD2 (6 bases each). Germline loops: CDR1 MDHEN, CDR2 SYDVKM. The CDR3 consists of 16 residues. With 2 bases removed from V and 2 bases from J, the gap between germline ends came to 16 bases. Together with reference TRBV28 and TRBJ2-7, the CDR3 gives the full variable domain: DVKVTQSSRYLVKRTGEKVFLECVQDMDHENMFWYRQDPGLGLRLIYFSYDVKMKEKGDIPEGYSVSREKKERFSLILESASTNQTSMYLCASSLTAGGLTYEQYFGPGTRLTVT.

The chain carries TRBV12-3 or TRBV12-4 and TRBJ2-5; 8 nucleotides match TRBD1. This CDR3 is 13 amino acids long. After removal of 6 bases from V and 3 bases from J, the junction contained 3 bases not matched to a gene. The CDR3 nucleotides read TGTGCCAGCAGCCGGGGACAGGAAGAGACCCAGTACTTC. It translates to CASSRGQEETQYF.

V usage is TRBV12-5 and J usage is TRBJ2-3; 11 bases match TRBD1. In germline, CDR1 is LGHNT, CDR2 FRNRAP. Losses at the gene ends were 8 bases for V and 3 bases for J; bases not matched to a gene: 7. This CDR3 comprises 15 residues. The CDR3 sequence is CASTSGTGGTDTQYF. The CDR3 nucleotides are TGTGCTAGTACCTCCGGGACAGGGGGAACAGATACGCAGTATTTT.

J is TRBJ2-7 and V is TRBV28; 9 positions agree with TRBD2. Germline CDR1 is MDHEN and CDR2 is SYDVKM. The CDR3 has 15 residues. The junction had 9 bases not matched to a gene; V was cut back by 6 bases and J by 3 bases. CDR3 DNA sequence: TGTGCCAGCAGCCCACCGGCGGGAGGGAACTACGAGCAGTACTTC. This gives the protein CASSPPAGGNYEQYF. Drawing the rest from reference TRBV28 and TRBJ2-7, the complete variable domain is DVKVTQSSRYLVKRTGEKVFLECVQDMDHENMFWYRQDPGLGLRLIYFSYDVKMKEKGDIPEGYSVSREKKERFSLILESASTNQTSMYLCASSPPAGGNYEQYFGPGTRLTVT.

With regard to this clonotype: Given a much more abundant clone one base away, this may be a read error. V gene TRBV29-1 combines with J gene TRBJ2-7, with a tentative D call TRBD1 (5 bases). The CDR3 spans 11 residues. Germline V gene sequence: CDR1 SQVTM, CDR2 ANQGSEA. The CDR3 reads CSVQGRSERYF. The DNA for the CDR3 is TGCAGCGTTCAGGGAAGGAGCGAGCGGTACTTC.

As to this clonotype: At one end the junction does not follow the germline gene, possibly because of a read error. The chain couples TRBV12-3 or TRBV12-4 to TRBJ2-7; 9 bases are shared with TRBD1. This CDR3 has 15 residues. The CDR3 sequence is CTSSPPNRGLIEQYF. The CDR3, as DNA: TGTACCAGCAGCCCGCCTAACAGGGGGCTTATCGAGCAGTACTTC.

The V call is TRBV21-1, the J call TRBJ2-5. TRBV21-1 constitutes a pseudogene. This CDR3 contains 17 residues. The CDR3 DNA reads TGTGCCAGCAGCAAAGTATGTAGAAACGCCAAACCCAATGAGCAGTACTTC. Residues: CASSKVCRNAKPNEQYF.

The chain uses TRBV4-1 and TRBJ2-1; 7 bases are a match to TRBD2. Germline values: CDR1 MGHRA, CDR2 YSYEKL. The junction had 6 bases not matched to a gene; V was cut back by 0 bases and J by 4 bases. The CDR3 totals 16 residues. Written as DNA, the CDR3 is TGCGCCAGCAGCCAAGAACCGGGGGGACGTTACAATGAGCAGTTCTTC. It encodes CASSQEPGGRYNEQFF.

The V and J genes are TRBV4-3 and TRBJ2-5; D may be TRBD1 or TRBD2 (5 bases each). CDR3 length: 16 residues. The ends were cut back, 0 bases at V and 0 bases at J, with 11 bases in the middle. Germline lookup yields CDR1 LGHNA and CDR2 YSLEER. CDR3 loop: CASSQDKGRYQETQYF. CDR3 coding DNA: TGCGCCAGCAGCCAAGACAAGGGACGCTACCAAGAGACCCAGTACTTC.

V usage is TRBV20-1 and J usage is TRBJ2-1; D remains ambiguous. Germline V lookup: CDR1 DFQATT, CDR2 SNEGSKA (reference sequence). Between the trimmed V and J ends, which lost 7 bases and 6 bases, there was a span of 16 bases. This CDR3 comprises 13 residues. CDR3 sequence reads: CSGPVGNINEQFF. In DNA, the CDR3 is TGCAGTGGCCCCGTTGGAAACATCAATGAGCAGTTCTTC.

To note about this clonotype: The junction shows a germline mismatch at one end, possibly a read error. The V gene is TRBV6-2 or TRBV6-3, the J gene TRBJ2-4, with D perhaps assigned TRBD1 or TRBD2 (6 bases each). The J call is doubtful: the DNA matches TRBJ2-7 better. CDR1 and CDR2 (germline): MNHEY, SVGEGT. This CDR3 comprises 14 residues. CDR3 amino acids: CASSHRLGGHEQYF. The CDR3 DNA is TGTGCTAGCAGTCACCGACTAGGGGGGCACGAGCAGTACTTC.

This rearrangement joins TRBV10-3 to TRBJ2-5; unclear D gene. TRBJ2-7 explains the end of the DNA better; the J call may be wrong. In germline, CDR1 is ENHRY, CDR2 SYGVKD. The CDR3 has 13 amino acids. CDR3 in DNA: TGTGCCATCAGCTATACAGAAAGTGGCGAGCAGTACTTC. Translation: CAISYTESGEQYF.

V and J are TRBV29-1 and TRBJ1-2; D gene ambiguous. Trimming removed 2 bases at V and 4 bases at J, with 8 bases between. CDR1 SQVTM and CDR2 ANQGSEA come from the germline V gene. The CDR3 covers 12 residues. The CDR3 DNA reads TGCAGCGTTGAAAGCAGGAGCTATGGCTACACCTTC. Amino acid sequence: CSVESRSYGYTF. The full variable domain, its missing parts supplied by reference TRBV29-1 and TRBJ1-2, is SAVISQKPSRDICQRGTSLTIQCQVDSQVTMMFWYRQQPGQSLTLIATANQGSEATYESGFVIDKFPISRPNLTFSTLTVSNMSPEDSSIYLCSVESRSYGYTFGSGTRLTVV.

This chain connects TRBV7-2 to TRBJ2-1; no definite D call. Germline lookup yields CDR1 SGHTA and CDR2 FQGNSA. This CDR3 is 13 amino acids long. V was trimmed by 0 bases and J by 9 bases, leaving 9 bases between them. The CDR3: CASSLAPFVEQFF. CDR3 in DNA: TGTGCCAGCAGCTTAGCACCGTTTGTTGAGCAGTTCTTC.

The rearrangement joins TRBV6-5 to TRBJ2-1, with no clear D. V dropped 0 bases and J dropped 9 bases, with 9 bases sitting between them. Germline V gene lookup returns CDR1 MNHEY and CDR2 SVGAGI. The CDR3 is 13 amino acids. In DNA form, the CDR3 reads TGTGCCAGCAGTTACTCGAAAGGGCTTGAGCAGTTCTTC. This translates into CASSYSKGLEQFF.

The table lists this clonotype with a few counts. The chain is built from TRBV7-9 and TRBJ2-1; D may be TRBD2 (5 bases). The germline V gene encodes CDR1 SEHNR and CDR2 FQNEAQ (reference sequence). The CDR3 consists of 13 residues. Trimming took 3 bases from V and 2 from J, leaving 5 bases between them. The CDR3 DNA sequence: TGTGCCAGCAGCTTCGGGACCTACAATGAGCAGTTCTTC. It encodes CASSFGTYNEQFF. Supplemented by reference TRBV7-9 and TRBJ2-1, the full variable domain reads DTGVSQNPRHKITKRGQNVTFRCDPISEHNRLYWYRQTLGQGPEFLTYFQNEAQLEKSRLLSDRFSAERPKGSFSTLEIQRTEQGDSAMYLCASSFGTYNEQFFGPGTRLTVL.

The chain combines TRBV6-2 or TRBV6-3 with TRBJ2-1; 11 positions agree with TRBD2. The V segment lost 0 bases and the J segment 7 bases; nucleotides outside the gene matches: 5. Germline V lookup: CDR1 MNHEY, CDR2 SVGEGT. This CDR3 has 16 residues. In DNA, the CDR3 is TGTGCCAGCAGTTACTCCAAACTAGCGGGAGAAAATGAGCAGTTCTTC. It encodes CASSYSKLAGENEQFF.

This clonotype has a handful of counts. The genes are TRBV7-2 and TRBJ1-2; D uncertain. CDR3 length equals 14 residues. Germline values: CDR1 SGHTA, CDR2 FQGNSA. V lost 1 base to trimming and J lost 0 bases, with 6 bases between them. The CDR3 reads CASSLGGPNYGYTF. CDR3 DNA sequence: TGTGCCAGCAGCTTAGGAGGCCCTAACTATGGCTACACCTTC.

The chain combines TRBV4-1 with TRBJ2-3; 7 bases are a match to TRBD2. The germline V gene encodes CDR1 MGHRA and CDR2 YSYEKL. Germline trimming cut 5 bases from V and 4 bases from J; bases unmatched to any gene: 15. This CDR3 has 17 residues. The CDR3 DNA is TGCGCCAGCAGCTCTCCCCTCGCCGGGGGAGGGGCAGATACGCAGTATTTT. Translation gives CASSSPLAGGGADTQYF.

CDR3 region: CASSLVWDRGRVGTPYNEQFF. The CDR3 DNA reads TGTGCCAGCAGCTTAGTTTGGGACAGGGGGCGCGTTGGAACTCCCTACAATGAGCAGTTCTTC. The chain links TRBV11-2 to TRBJ2-1; 12 nucleotides agree with TRBD1. This CDR3 is built from 21 residues. Trimming cost V 1 base and J 2 bases; bases outside gene matches: 15. Germline CDR1 reads SGHAT; CDR2 reads FQNNGV.

This clonotype turned up a few times. The V call is TRBV20-1, the J call TRBJ2-7; D perhaps matches TRBD1 (5 bases). V shed 0 bases and J shed 2 bases, with 11 bases lying between them. Germline CDR1 and CDR2: DFQATT and SNEGSKA (reference sequence). The CDR3 sequence is 14 residues long. This chain's CDR3 is CSARDLDNTYEQYF. DNA for the CDR3: TGCAGTGCTAGAGATTTGGACAACACCTACGAGCAGTACTTC.